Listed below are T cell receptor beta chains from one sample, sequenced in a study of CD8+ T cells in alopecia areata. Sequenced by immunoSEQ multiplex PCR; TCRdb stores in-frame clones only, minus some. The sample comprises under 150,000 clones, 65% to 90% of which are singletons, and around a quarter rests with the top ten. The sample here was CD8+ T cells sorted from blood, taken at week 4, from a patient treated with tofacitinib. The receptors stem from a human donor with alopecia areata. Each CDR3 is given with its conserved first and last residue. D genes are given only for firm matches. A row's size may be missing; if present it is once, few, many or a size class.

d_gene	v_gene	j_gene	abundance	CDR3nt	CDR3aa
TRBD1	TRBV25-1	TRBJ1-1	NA	TGTGCCAGCAGGGGACAGGGCCCGAACACTGAAGCTTTCTTT	CASRGQGPNTEAFF
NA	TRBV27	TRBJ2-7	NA	TGTGCCAGCAGTTTAACGGCCTCCTACGAGCAGTACTTC	CASSLTASYEQYF
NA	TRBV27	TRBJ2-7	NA	TGTGCCAGCAGAGGAGGGAACGAGCAGTACTTC	CASRGGNEQYF
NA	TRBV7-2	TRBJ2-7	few	TGTGCCAGCAGCCGACCCGGGGTGCGACGCGACCTTAACGAGCAGTACTTC	CASSRPGVRRDLNEQYF
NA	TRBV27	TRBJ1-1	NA	TGTGCCAGCAGTCTCGGGGCTGTGAACACTGAAGCTTTCTTT	CASSLGAVNTEAFF
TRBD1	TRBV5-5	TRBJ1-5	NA	TGTGCCAGCAGTTGGGAGGACAGGGGACTATGGGCCCAGCATTTT	CASSWEDRGLWAQHF
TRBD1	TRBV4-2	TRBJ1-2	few	TGTGCCAGCAGCTTAACAGGGGAAACGGCGGGCTATGGCTACACCTTC	CASSLTGETAGYGYTF
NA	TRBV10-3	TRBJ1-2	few	TGTGCCATCAGGAGACTAAATCGGGACTATGGCTACACCTTC	CAIRRLNRDYGYTF
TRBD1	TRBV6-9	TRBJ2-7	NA	TGTGCCAGCAGTCCGTCGGACAGGGGGTTCCACGAGCAGTACTTC	CASSPSDRGFHEQYF
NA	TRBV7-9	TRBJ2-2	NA	TGTGCCAGCTGGTACACCACCGGGGAGCTGTTTTTT	CASWYTTGELFF
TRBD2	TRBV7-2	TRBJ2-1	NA	TGTGCCAGCAGCTCGACCGGACTAGCCGGCAATGAGCAGTTCTTC	CASSSTGLAGNEQFF
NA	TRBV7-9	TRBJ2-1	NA	TGTGCCAGCACAAGCTTAGCGGTCCCATACAATGAGCAGTTCTTC	CASTSLAVPYNEQFF
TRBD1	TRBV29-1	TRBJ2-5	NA	TGCAGCGTTGATCTAGGGGGCTGGGAGACCCAGTACTTC	CSVDLGGWETQYF
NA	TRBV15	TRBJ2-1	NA	TGTGCCACCAGCAGAGGGACTGGCTCCTACAATGAGCAGTTCTTC	CATSRGTGSYNEQFF
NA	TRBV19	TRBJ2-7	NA	TGTGCCAGTAGTTTCGCGGGTCATGATTACGAGCAGTACTTC	CASSFAGHDYEQYF
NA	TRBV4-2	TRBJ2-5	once	TGTGCCAGCAGCCAATCTGGGGAGACCCAGTACTTC	CASSQSGETQYF
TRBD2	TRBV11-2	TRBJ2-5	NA	TGTGCCAGCAGCTTAGATTATCGGTCGGGAGGGGCCGAAGAGACCCAGTACTTC	CASSLDYRSGGAEETQYF
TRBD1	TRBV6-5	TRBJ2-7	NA	TGTGCCAGCGGGACAGGGGCCGGCGAGCAGTACTTC	CASGTGAGEQYF
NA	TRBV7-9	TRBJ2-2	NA	TGTGCCAGCAGCTTAGCGAGCAACACCGGGGAGCTGTTTTTT	CASSLASNTGELFF
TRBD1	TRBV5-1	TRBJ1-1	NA	TGCGCCAGCAGCCTAAGACAGGGGGCAAGGAACACTGAAGCTTTCTTT	CASSLRQGARNTEAFF
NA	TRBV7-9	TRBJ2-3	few	TGTGCCAGCAGCTTAGAAGGAGCGACAGCCACTCGCACAGATACGCAGTATTTT	CASSLEGATATRTDTQYF
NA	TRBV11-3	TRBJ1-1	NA	TGTGCCAGCAGCCCTAGTGGGACTGAAGCTTTCTTT	CASSPSGTEAFF
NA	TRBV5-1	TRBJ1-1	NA	TGCGCCAGCAGCTTGGGTACAGGCTCGAACACTGAAGCTTTCTTT	CASSLGTGSNTEAFF
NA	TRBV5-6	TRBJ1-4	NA	TGTGCCAGCAGCGTGGACGCCGGTCAGGAAAAACTGTTTTTT	CASSVDAGQEKLFF
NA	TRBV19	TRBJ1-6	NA	TGTGCCAGTACCGACCTCGGGGGCAAATCACCCCTCCACTTT	CASTDLGGKSPLHF
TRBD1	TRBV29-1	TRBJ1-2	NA	TGCAGCGTTGTAGGGGGCGAGGGGGGCTACACCTTC	CSVVGGEGGYTF
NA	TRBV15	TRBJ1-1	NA	TGTGCCACCAGCAGAGATGGGGCGGGCACTGAAGCTTTCTTT	CATSRDGAGTEAFF
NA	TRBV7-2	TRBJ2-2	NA	TGTGCCAGCAGCTTTGGGACACCCTTCGGCGGGGAGCTGTTTTTT	CASSFGTPFGGELFF
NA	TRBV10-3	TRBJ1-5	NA	TGTGCCATCAGTGAGCCCCGGGACGGCCGGAATCAGCCCCAGCATTTT	CAISEPRDGRNQPQHF
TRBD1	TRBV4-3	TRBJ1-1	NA	TGCGCCAGCAGCCAAAGCCCAGGGGGTTTCCTGACTGAAGCTTTCTTT	CASSQSPGGFLTEAFF
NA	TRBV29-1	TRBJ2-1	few	TGCAGCGTTGAAGATTTAGACGTAGAGCAGTTCTTC	CSVEDLDVEQFF
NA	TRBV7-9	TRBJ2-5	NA	TGTGCCAGCAGCTTAGGAGGGCAGGGGATCCAAGAGACCCAGTACTTC	CASSLGGQGIQETQYF
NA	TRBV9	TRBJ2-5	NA	TGTGCCAGCAGCGTCTGGGAACACCAAGAGACCCAGTACTTC	CASSVWEHQETQYF
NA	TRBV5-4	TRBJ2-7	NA	TGTGCCAGCAGCTTTGCGGGGGCGAACTACGAGCAGTACTTC	CASSFAGANYEQYF
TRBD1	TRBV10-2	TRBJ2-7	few	TGCGCCAGCAAAACAAGACAGGGGCTCACCTACGAGCAGTACTTC	CASKTRQGLTYEQYF
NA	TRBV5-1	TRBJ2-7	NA	TGCGCCAGCAGCTTGGCCCCTAACTACGAGCAGTACTTC	CASSLAPNYEQYF
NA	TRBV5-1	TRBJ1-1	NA	TGCGCCAGCAGCTTGGTTCGGTTGGGCACTGAAGCTTTCTTT	CASSLVRLGTEAFF
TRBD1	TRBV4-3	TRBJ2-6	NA	TGCGCCAGCAGCCAAAGGACAGGGTATATTTCTGGGGCCAACGTCCTGACTTTC	CASSQRTGYISGANVLTF
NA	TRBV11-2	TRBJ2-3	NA	TGTGCCAGCAGCCGTCCTCCGCGCACCCCTACACTTACAGATACGCAGTATTTT	CASSRPPRTPTLTDTQYF
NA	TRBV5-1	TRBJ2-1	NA	TGCGCCAGCAGCTTGGCCGCGGGTAGCTATGAGCAGTTCTTC	CASSLAAGSYEQFF
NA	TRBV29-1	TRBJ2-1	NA	TGCAGCGTTGACTATCACAATGAGCAGTTCTTC	CSVDYHNEQFF
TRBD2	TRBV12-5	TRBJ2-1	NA	TGTGCTAGTGGTTTGGTAACTAGCGGGGGGAGGAATGAGCAGTTCTTC	CASGLVTSGGRNEQFF
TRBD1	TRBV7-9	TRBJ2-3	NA	TGTGCCAGCAGCTCAAGACAGGGGTTCGATACCACAGATACGCAGTATTTT	CASSSRQGFDTTDTQYF
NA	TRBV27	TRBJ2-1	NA	TGTGCCAGCAGTTTAAATGGCAATGAGCAGTTCTTC	CASSLNGNEQFF
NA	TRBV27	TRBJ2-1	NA	TGTGCCAGCAGTCCACCGCCTGGGGGCAATGAGCAGTTCTTC	CASSPPPGGNEQFF
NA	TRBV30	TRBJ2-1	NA	TGTGCCTGGAGTACTGACCGGAGCTCCTACAATGAGCAGTTCTTC	CAWSTDRSSYNEQFF
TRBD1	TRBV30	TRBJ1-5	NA	TGTGCCTGGAGCGCCGGACAGGGCGATCAGCCCCAGCATTTT	CAWSAGQGDQPQHF
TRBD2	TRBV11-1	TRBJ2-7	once	TGTGCCAGCAGCCAAGGGACTAGCGGGGCCTACGAGCAGTACTTC	CASSQGTSGAYEQYF
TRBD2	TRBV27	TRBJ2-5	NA	TGTGCCAGCAGATTAGGGACTAGCGGGTCCTTGTGGGAGACCCAGTACTTC	CASRLGTSGSLWETQYF
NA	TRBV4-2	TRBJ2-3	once	TGTGCCAGCAGCCAAGATTTGGTAGATACGCAGTATTTT	CASSQDLVDTQYF
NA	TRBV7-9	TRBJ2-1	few	TGTGCCAGCAGCTTATCAGGGGCCTCCTACAATGAGCAGTTCTTC	CASSLSGASYNEQFF
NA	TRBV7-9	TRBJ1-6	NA	TGTGCCAGCAGCCCCGCCGAGGTGACCCTCCACTTT	CASSPAEVTLHF